This is a list of T cell receptor beta chains from one sample in a study of T cell responses to AZD1222 COVID-19 vaccine. The assay was immunoSEQ multiplex PCR, and TCRdb's table has in-frame clones only and misses some. The sample lists 95,000 to 100,000 clones; about 90% were seen once. The source material was peripheral blood, sampled on day 0 of AZD1222 vaccination. All receptors come from an adult in good health. The CDR3 runs from the conserved cysteine through the conserved F or W. D genes are given only for firm matches. Size is omitted from some rows. Given values are once, few, many or a class for expanded clones.

length: 14; size: once; D: .; V: TRBV23-1; J: TRBJ2-7; CDR3: CASSPNREINEQYF; DNA: TGCGCCAGCAGTCCTAACAGGGAAATCAACGAGCAGTACTTC
length: 14; size: few; D: TRBD2; V: TRBV6-4; J: TRBJ2-7; CDR3: CASNTSGSSYEQYF; DNA: TGTGCCAGCAATACTAGCGGGAGCTCCTACGAGCAGTACTTC
length: 15; size: .; D: TRBD2; V: TRBV11-2; J: TRBJ2-1; CDR3: CASSLLGLGYNEQFF; DNA: TGTGCCAGCAGCTTATTGGGACTAGGTTACAATGAGCAGTTCTTC
length: 15; size: once; D: .; V: TRBV6-5; J: TRBJ1-5; CDR3: CASNDRQNSNQPQHF; DNA: TGTGCCAGCAACGATCGACAGAATAGCAATCAGCCCCAGCATTTT
length: 19; size: .; D: TRBD2; V: TRBV30; J: TRBJ2-1; CDR3: CAWSVRWASGSDYDNEQFF; DNA: TGTGCCTGGAGTGTACGCTGGGCTAGCGGGAGTGATTACGACAATGAGCAGTTCTTC
length: 20; size: .; D: .; V: TRBV21-1; J: TRBJ1-1; CDR3: CASSYSGTGGAFNLETEAFF; DNA: TGTGCCAGCAGTTATTCCGGGACAGGGGGCGCGTTTAACCTGGAAACTGAAGCTTTCTTT
length: 15; size: .; D: .; V: TRBV9; J: TRBJ1-1; CDR3: CASSVVGNLGTEAFF; DNA: TGTGCCAGCAGCGTAGTTGGAAACCTTGGCACTGAAGCTTTCTTT
length: 13; size: .; D: .; V: TRBV6-5; J: TRBJ1-5; CDR3: CASRPTFDQPQHF; DNA: TGTGCCAGCAGACCCACTTTCGATCAGCCCCAGCATTTT
length: 13; size: .; D: TRBD1; V: TRBV6-6; J: TRBJ2-3; CDR3: CASQGVLTDTQYF; DNA: TGTGCCAGCCAGGGGGTACTCACAGATACGCAGTATTTT
length: 11; size: .; D: .; V: TRBV21-1; J: TRBJ1-5; CDR3: CASSNTQPQHF; DNA: TGTGCCAGCAGCAATACTCAGCCCCAGCATTTT
length: 14; size: .; D: .; V: TRBV6-4; J: TRBJ1-1; CDR3: CASSVEGGDTEAFF; DNA: TGTGCCAGCAGTGTAGAGGGTGGAGACACTGAAGCTTTCTTT
length: 18; size: .; D: TRBD1; V: TRBV4-1; J: TRBJ2-3; CDR3: CASSQDAPDRGKGDTQYF; DNA: TGCGCCAGCAGCCAAGATGCTCCGGACAGGGGAAAAGGAGATACGCAGTATTTT
length: 17; size: .; D: .; V: TRBV7-8; J: TRBJ1-3; CDR3: CASSLVARGSLGNTIYF; DNA: TGTGCCAGCAGCTTAGTCGCCCGCGGTTCTTTAGGGAACACCATATATTTT
length: 13; size: large; D: TRBD1; V: TRBV27; J: TRBJ2-7; CDR3: CASTRQGSGEQYF; DNA: TGTGCCAGCACACGACAGGGATCGGGGGAGCAGTACTTC
length: 14; size: .; D: .; V: TRBV6-5; J: TRBJ1-5; CDR3: CASGRGGSNQPQHF; DNA: TGTGCCAGCGGAAGGGGTGGCAGCAATCAGCCCCAGCATTTT
length: 15; size: .; D: .; V: TRBV6-4; J: TRBJ1-1; CDR3: CASSAFQGMGTEAFF; DNA: TGTGCCAGCAGTGCTTTTCAGGGTATGGGGACTGAAGCTTTCTTT
length: 13; size: .; D: .; V: TRBV30; J: TRBJ2-1; CDR3: CAWSAQRLNEQFF; DNA: TGTGCCTGGAGTGCGCAACGACTCAATGAGCAGTTCTTC
length: 17; size: .; D: .; V: TRBV21-1; J: TRBJ2-7; CDR3: CASSIWEGTDSVYEQYF; DNA: TGTGCCAGCAGCATATGGGAGGGGACGGATTCTGTCTACGAGCAGTACTTC
length: 13; size: .; D: TRBD1; V: TRBV28; J: TRBJ2-7; CDR3: CASILTGGSEQYF; DNA: TGTGCCAGCATCCTCACAGGGGGTAGCGAGCAGTACTTC
length: 14; size: .; D: .; V: TRBV7-9; J: TRBJ1-1; CDR3: CASLLSGESTEAFF; DNA: TGTGCCAGCTTGCTGTCCGGGGAGAGCACTGAAGCTTTCTTT
length: 14; size: few; D: .; V: TRBV19; J: TRBJ2-5; CDR3: CASSIELVTGTQYF; DNA: TGTGCCAGTAGTATAGAACTCGTCACCGGGACCCAGTACTTC